One sample yielded the 4 T cell receptor beta chains listed below, sequenced in a study of cytomegalovirus exposure and HLA in healthy donors (dated by TCRdb to about 2017). The library was made by the immunoSEQ multiplex PCR assay. The multiplex PCR relied on a mix of 60 forward primers for TCR Vbeta segments and 13 reverse primers for TCR Jbeta segments. TCRdb provides this immuneACCESS table in a form limited to in-frame rearrangements. Some clones are lacking; in checked studies, under half of them reflect an unresolved V gene, and why the rest are absent is not known. The sample includes about 77,000 clones, with around three quarters observed a single time. The top ten clonotypes cover less than 4.5% of the sample. The sequencing sample was made of PBMCs. These receptors all come from a man aged 35-49 years in good health and CMV-seronegative.

This clone has just a few counts. V gene TRBV7-2 combines with J gene TRBJ2-7, with D possibly being TRBD2 (7 bases). The CDR3 extends over 14 amino acids. Germline values: CDR1 SGHTA, CDR2 FQGNSA. Trimming removed 7 bases from V and 6 bases from J, with 19 bases in between. CDR3 in amino acids: CASNPGRGAIEQYF. The CDR3 coding sequence is TGTGCCAGCAACCCGGGACGGGGGGCCATCGAGCAGTACTTC.

The CDR3 DNA reads TGTGCCAGTAGCCTCAGCGGGGGGACCTACGAGCAGTACTTC. It encodes CASSLSGGTYEQYF. The rearrangement joins TRBV19 to TRBJ2-7; the match to TRBD2 covers 9 bases. The length of the CDR3 is 14 residues. Germline V CDR1 and CDR2: LNHDA, SQIVND (reference sequence). Trimming took 6 bases from V and 2 from J; bases not matched to a gene: 5.

CDR3 coding DNA: TGCGCCAGCAGCCATCCATCCCGGGACAGGGCCAACGAGCAGTACTTC. It codes for CASSHPSRDRANEQYF. The chain is built from TRBV4-1 and TRBJ2-7, with 9 bases aligning to TRBD1. There are 16 residues in the CDR3. Germline V gene lookup returns CDR1 MGHRA and CDR2 YSYEKL. V was pared by 3 bases and J by 5 bases, with 11 bases of the junction left unmatched.

This clone has only one observation. The chain uses TRBV28 and TRBJ1-2; D perhaps matches TRBD1 (6 bases). V dropped 3 bases and J dropped 4 bases, with 12 bases sitting between them. This CDR3 is built from 14 residues. Germline assignment: CDR1 MDHEN and CDR2 SYDVKM. The CDR3 DNA reads as TGTGCCAGCAGTTTGTCCGACAGGTCCTATGGCTACACCTTC. Its translation is CASSLSDRSYGYTF.